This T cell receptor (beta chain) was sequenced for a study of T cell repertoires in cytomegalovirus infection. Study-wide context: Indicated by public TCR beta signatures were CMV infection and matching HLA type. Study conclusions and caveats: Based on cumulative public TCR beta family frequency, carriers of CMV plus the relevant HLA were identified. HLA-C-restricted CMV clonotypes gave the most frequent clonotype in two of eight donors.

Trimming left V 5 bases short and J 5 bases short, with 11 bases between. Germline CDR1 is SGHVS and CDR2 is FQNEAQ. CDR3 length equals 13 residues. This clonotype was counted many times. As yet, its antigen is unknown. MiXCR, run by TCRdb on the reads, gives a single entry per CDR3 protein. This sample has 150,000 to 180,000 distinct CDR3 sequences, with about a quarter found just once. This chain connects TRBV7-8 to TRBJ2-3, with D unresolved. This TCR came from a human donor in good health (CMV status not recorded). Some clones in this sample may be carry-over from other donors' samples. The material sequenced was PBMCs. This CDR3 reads CASSMRSGDTQYF. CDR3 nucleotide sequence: TGTGCCAGCAGCATGAGGAGTGGAGATACGCAGTATTTT.